The clone carrying this T cell receptor (beta chain) was counted between two and nine times. The CDR3 spans 14 residues. Germline values: CDR1 SGHRS, CDR2 YFSETQ. Trimming pared 7 bases from V and 5 bases from J, leaving 15 bases between. The source of the sample is a study of early T cells in non-severe SARS-CoV-2 infection. TCRdb reprocessed the 5' RACE reads via MiXCR and lists one record per CDR3 protein. The profile shows nearly 30,000 distinct CDR3 sequences, about 5% of them singletons. The TCR sequence derives from an adult who was a healthcare worker with PCR-confirmed SARS-CoV-2 infection or an uninfected control (not recorded which). Sequenced: whole blood. The rearrangement uses TRBV5-1 and TRBJ2-2; no firm D call. CDR3 nucleotides: TGCGCCAGCGCCACCGGTATACTTACCGGGGAGCTGTTTTTT. Translating gives CASATGILTGELFF.